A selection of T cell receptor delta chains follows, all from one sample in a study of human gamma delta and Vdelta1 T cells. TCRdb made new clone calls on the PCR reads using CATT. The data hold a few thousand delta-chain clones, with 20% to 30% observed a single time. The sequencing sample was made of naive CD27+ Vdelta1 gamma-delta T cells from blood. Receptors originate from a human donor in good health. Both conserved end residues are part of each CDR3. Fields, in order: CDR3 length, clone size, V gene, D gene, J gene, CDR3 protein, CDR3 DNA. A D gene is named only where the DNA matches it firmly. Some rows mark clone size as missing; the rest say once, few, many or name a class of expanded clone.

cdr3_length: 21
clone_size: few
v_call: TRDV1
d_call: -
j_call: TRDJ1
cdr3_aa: CALGSTSYLPVLGAYTDKLIF
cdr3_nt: TGTGCTCTTGGGTCGACTTCCTACTTGCCCGTACTGGGGGCGTACACCGATAAACTCATCTTT

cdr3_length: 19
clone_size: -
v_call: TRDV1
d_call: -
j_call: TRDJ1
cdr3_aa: CALGEPVLEDTLYTDKLIF
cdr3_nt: TGTGCTCTTGGGGAACCTGTCCTGGAGGATACCCTGTACACCGATAAACTCATCTTT

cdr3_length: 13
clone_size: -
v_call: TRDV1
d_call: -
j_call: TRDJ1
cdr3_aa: CALGTLFPGGLIF
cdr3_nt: TGTGCTCTTGGGACCCTCTTCCCCGGGGGACTCATCTTT

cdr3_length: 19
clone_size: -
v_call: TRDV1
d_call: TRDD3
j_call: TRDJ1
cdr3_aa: CALGESALLRWGIPDKLIF
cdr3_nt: TGTGCTCTTGGGGAGAGCGCCCTCCTACGCTGGGGGATACCCGATAAACTCATCTTT

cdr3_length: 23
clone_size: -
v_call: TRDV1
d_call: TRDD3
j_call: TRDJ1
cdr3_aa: CALGELGYALYWGIQAYTDKLIF
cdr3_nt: TGTGCTCTTGGGGAACTCGGATACGCCTTGTACTGGGGGATACAGGCGTACACCGATAAACTCATCTTT

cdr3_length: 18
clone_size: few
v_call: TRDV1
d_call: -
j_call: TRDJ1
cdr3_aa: CALGERSPLRHRTDKLIF
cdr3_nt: TGTGCTCTTGGGGAAAGGTCCCCCCTTAGACATCGGACCGATAAACTCATCTTT

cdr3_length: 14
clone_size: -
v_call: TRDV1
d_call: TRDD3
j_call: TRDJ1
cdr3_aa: CALGDPLGGSKLIF
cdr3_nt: TGTGCTCTTGGGGACCCTCTGGGGGGATCTAAACTCATCTTT

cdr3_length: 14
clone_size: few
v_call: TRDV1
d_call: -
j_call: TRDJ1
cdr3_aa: CALGKLDRIDKLIF
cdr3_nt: TGTGCTCTTGGGAAACTAGACCGGATTGATAAACTCATCTTT

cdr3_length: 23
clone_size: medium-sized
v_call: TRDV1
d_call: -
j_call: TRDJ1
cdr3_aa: CALGGKGWPSALSGISGTDKLIF
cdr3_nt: TGTGCTCTTGGGGGAAAGGGGTGGCCTTCCGCACTCTCGGGGATCTCGGGGACCGATAAACTCATCTTT

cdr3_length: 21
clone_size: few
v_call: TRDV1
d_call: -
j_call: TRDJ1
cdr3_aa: CALGVPPSYVLGAMYTDKLIF
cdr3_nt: TGTGCTCTTGGGGTCCCCCCTTCCTACGTACTGGGGGCCATGTACACCGATAAACTCATCTTT

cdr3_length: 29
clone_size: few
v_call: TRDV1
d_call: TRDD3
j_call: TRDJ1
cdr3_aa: CALGELAGYLPSFTLLGDTRNLYTDKLIF
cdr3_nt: TGTGCTCTTGGGGAACTCGCTGGTTATCTGCCTTCCTTCACTTTACTGGGGGATACGCGGAATCTGTACACCGATAAACTCATCTTT

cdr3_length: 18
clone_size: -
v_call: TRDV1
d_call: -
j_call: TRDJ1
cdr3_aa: CALGGPLTPSLLTDKLIF
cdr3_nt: TGTGCTCTTGGGGGCCCCCTCACCCCCTCCTTACTCACCGATAAACTCATCTTT

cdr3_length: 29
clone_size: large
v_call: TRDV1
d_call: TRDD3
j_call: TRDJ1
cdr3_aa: CALGELAGYLPSFTLLGDTRNLYTDKLIF
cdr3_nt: TGTGCTCTTGGGGAACTAGCTGGGTATCTGCCTTCCTTCACTTTACTGGGGGATACGCGGAATCTGTACACCGATAAACTCATCTTT

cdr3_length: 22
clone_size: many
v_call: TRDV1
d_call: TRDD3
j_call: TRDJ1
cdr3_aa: CALGESALLHRLGVKRTDKLIF
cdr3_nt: TGTGCTCTTGGGGAATCAGCCCTCCTCCACCGGCTGGGGGTCAAACGTACCGATAAACTCATCTTT

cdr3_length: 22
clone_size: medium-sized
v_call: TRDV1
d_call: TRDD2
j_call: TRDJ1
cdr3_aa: CALGVPSYGMGVHHVYTDKLIF
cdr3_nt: TGTGCTCTTGGGGTACCTTCCTACGGGATGGGAGTACACCACGTTTACACCGATAAACTCATCTTT

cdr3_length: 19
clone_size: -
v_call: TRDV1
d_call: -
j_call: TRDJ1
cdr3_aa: CALAEPTGASPLYTDKLIF
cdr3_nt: TGTGCTCTTGCGGAACCCACGGGGGCCAGCCCCCTGTACACCGATAAACTCATCTTT

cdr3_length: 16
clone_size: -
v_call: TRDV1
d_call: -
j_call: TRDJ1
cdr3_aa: CALGGWASWNTDKLIF
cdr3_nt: TGTGCTCTTGGGGGATGGGCCAGTTGGAACACCGATAAACTCATCTTT

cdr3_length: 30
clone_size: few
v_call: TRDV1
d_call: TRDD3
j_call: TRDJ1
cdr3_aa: CALGELCPPYYESYWGIRLTPTKYTDKLIF
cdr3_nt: TGTGCTCTTGGGGAACTTTGCCCCCCTTACTATGAATCTTACTGGGGGATACGCTTGACGCCAACCAAATACACCGATAAACTCATCTTT

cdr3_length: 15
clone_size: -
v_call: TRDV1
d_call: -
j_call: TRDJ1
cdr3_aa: CALGESRPPTDKLIF
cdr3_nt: TGTGCTCTTGGGGAATCTCGGCCTCCGACCGATAAACTCATCTTT

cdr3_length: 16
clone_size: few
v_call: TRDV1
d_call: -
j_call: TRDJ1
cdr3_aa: CALGDRNSDGTDKLIF
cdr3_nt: TGTGCTCTTGGGGACCGTAATTCCGATGGGACCGATAAACTCATCTTT

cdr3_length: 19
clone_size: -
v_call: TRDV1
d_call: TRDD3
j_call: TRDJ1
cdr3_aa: CALGELWLQGDPVPDKLIF
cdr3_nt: TGTGCTCTTGGGGAACTCTGGCTACAGGGGGATCCTGTCCCAGATAAACTCATCTTT

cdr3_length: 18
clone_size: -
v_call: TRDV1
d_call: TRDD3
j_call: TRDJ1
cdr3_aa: CSGPPFLSLLGDTDKLIF
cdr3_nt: TGCTCTGGACCTCCCTTCCTATCCTTACTGGGGGATACCGATAAACTCATCTTT

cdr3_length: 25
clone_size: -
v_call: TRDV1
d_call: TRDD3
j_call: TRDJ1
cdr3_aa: CALGELSQTHTYWGIPPPYTDKLIF
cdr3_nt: TGTGCTCTTGGGGAATTAAGCCAAACCCATACGTACTGGGGGATACCCCCTCCTTACACCGATAAACTCATCTTT

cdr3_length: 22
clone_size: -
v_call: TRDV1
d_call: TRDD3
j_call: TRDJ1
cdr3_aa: CALGHKEGVYWGSPRDTDKLIF
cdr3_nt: TGTGCTCTTGGGCACAAGGAGGGGGTTTACTGGGGATCCCCGAGGGACACCGATAAACTCATCTTT

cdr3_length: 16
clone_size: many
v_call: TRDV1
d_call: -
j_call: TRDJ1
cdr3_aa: CALGEPVPALQRKLIF
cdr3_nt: TGTGCTCTTGGGGAACCCGTCCCTGCGCTCCAGCGTAAACTCATCTTT

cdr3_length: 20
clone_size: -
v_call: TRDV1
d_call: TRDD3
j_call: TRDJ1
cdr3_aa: CALGSAFLIWGIGYTDKLIF
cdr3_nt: TGTGCTCTTGGATCCGCCTTCCTGATCTGGGGGATCGGGTACACCGATAAACTCATCTTT

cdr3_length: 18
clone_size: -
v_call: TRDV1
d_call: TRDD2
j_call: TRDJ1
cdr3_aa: CALGETAFLTSYTDKLIF
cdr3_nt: TGTGCTCTTGGGGAAACGGCCTTCCTAACTTCCTACACCGATAAACTCATCTTT

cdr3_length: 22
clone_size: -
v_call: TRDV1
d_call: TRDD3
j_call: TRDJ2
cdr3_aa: CALGELPGLPFKTGEMTAQLFF
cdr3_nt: TGTGCTCTTGGGGAGCTACCCGGCCTCCCCTTCAAAACTGGGGAAATGACAGCACAACTCTTCTTT

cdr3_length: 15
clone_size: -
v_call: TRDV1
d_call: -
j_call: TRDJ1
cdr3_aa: CALGGLHPYTDKLIF
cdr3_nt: TGTGCTCTTGGGGGACTACACCCCTACACCGATAAACTCATCTTT

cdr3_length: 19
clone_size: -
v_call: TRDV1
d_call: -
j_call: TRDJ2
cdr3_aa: CALGPRVSYHSRIGAQLFF
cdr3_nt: TGTGCTCTTGGGCCAAGGGTGTCCTACCACTCCAGGATAGGAGCACAACTCTTCTTT

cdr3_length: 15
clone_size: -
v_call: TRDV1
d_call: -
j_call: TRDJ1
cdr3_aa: CALGERTTGHDKLIF
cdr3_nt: TGTGCTCTTGGGGAAAGGACTACCGGGCACGATAAACTCATCTTT

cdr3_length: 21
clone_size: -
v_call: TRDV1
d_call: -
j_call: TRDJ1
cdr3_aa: CALGELGPSHAPGGATDKLIF
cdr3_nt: TGTGCTCTTGGGGAACTAGGGCCTTCCCACGCACCTGGGGGTGCCACCGATAAACTCATCTTT

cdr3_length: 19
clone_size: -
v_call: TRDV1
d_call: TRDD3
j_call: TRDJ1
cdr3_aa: CALGNAGGYPEPYTDKLIF
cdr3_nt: TGTGCTCTTGGGAACGCTGGGGGATATCCGGAGCCTTACACCGATAAACTCATCTTT

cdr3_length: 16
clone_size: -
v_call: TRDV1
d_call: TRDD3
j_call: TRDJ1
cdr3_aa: CALGERRDTHTDKLIF
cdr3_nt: TGTGCTCTTGGGGAACGCAGGGATACGCACACCGATAAACTCATCTTT

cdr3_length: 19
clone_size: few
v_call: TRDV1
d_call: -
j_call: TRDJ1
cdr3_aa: CALGEGRLPPLPNTDKLIF
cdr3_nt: TGTGCTCTTGGGGAAGGCAGGCTACCCCCTTTACCCAACACCGATAAACTCATCTTT

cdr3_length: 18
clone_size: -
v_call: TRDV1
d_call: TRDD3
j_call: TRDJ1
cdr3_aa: CALGELVGIRQYTDKLIF
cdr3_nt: TGTGCTCTTGGGGAACTAGTTGGGATACGCCAGTACACCGATAAACTCATCTTT

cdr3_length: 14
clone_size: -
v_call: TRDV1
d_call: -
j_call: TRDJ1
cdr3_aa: CALGGPEQADKLIF
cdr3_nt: TGTGCTCTTGGGGGTCCCGAGCAGGCCGATAAACTCATCTTT

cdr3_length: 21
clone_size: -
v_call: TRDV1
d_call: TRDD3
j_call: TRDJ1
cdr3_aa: CALGDGISYWGISERADKLIF
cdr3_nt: TGTGCTCTTGGGGATGGTATCTCGTACTGGGGGATTTCCGAGAGAGCCGATAAACTCATCTTT

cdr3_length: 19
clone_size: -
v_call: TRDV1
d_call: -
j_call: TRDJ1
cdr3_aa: CALGEGASYWGLHTDKLIF
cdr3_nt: TGTGCTCTTGGGGAAGGCGCTTCCTACTGGGGGTTACACACCGATAAACTCATCTTT

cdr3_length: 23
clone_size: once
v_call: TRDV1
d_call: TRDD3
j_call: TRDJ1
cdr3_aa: CALGELAHPYWGIRSPNTDKLIF
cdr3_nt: TGTGCTCTTGGGGAACTGGCCCACCCGTACTGGGGGATACGAAGCCCTAACACCGATAAACTCATCTTT

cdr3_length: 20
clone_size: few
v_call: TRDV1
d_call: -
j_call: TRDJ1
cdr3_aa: CALGDEELRRFRTDTDKLIF
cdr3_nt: TGTGCTCTTGGGGACGAGGAATTGCGTCGGTTCCGGACCGACACCGATAAACTCATCTTT

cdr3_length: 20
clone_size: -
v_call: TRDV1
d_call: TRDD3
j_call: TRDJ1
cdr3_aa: CALGELVPFTGGYKTDKLIF
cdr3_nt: TGTGCACTTGGGGAACTAGTACCTTTTACTGGGGGATACAAGACCGATAAACTCATCTTT

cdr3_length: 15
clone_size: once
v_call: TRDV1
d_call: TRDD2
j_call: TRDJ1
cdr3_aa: CALGEGGSYDDKRIF
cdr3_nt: TGTGCTCTTGGGGAAGGGGGTTCCTACGACGATAAACGCATCTTT